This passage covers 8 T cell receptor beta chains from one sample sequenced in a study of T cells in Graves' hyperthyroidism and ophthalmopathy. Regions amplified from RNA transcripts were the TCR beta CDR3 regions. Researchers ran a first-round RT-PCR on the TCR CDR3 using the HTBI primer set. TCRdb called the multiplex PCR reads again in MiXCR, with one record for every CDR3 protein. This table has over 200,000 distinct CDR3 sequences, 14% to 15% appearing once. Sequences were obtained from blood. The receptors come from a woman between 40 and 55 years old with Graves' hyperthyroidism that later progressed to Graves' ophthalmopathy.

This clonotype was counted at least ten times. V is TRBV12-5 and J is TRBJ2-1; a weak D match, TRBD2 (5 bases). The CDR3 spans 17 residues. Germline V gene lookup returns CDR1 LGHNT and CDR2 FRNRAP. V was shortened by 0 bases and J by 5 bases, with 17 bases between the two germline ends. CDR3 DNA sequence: TGTGCTAGTGGTTTGGTACTAGGGAGAGGAGAGGACAATGAGCAGTTCTTC. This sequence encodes CASGLVLGRGEDNEQFF.

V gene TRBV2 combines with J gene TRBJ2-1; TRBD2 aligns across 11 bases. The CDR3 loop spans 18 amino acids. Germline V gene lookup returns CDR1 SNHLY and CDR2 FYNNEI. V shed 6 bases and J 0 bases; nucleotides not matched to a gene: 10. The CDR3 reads CASRAGLAGLSSYNEQFF. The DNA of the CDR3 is TGTGCCAGCAGGGCAGGACTAGCGGGCCTAAGCTCCTACAATGAGCAGTTCTTC.

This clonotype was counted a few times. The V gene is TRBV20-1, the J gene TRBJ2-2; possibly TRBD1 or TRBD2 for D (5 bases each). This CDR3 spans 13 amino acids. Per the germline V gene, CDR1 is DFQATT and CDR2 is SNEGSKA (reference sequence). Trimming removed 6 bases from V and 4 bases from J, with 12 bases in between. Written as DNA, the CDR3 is TGCAGTGCCCGACGAGGGGCCACCGGGGAGCTGTTTTTT. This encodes CSARRGATGELFF.

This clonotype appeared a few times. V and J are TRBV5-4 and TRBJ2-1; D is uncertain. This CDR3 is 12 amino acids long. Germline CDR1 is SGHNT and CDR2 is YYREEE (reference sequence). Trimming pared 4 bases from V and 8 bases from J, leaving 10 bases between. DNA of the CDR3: TGTGCCAGCAGCCTGCGGACGTATGAGCAGTTCTTC. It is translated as CASSLRTYEQFF.

The CDR3 bases are TGCGCCAGCAGCTTGCGAGGGCGGCTAGCGGGCACAGATACGCAGTATTTT. Translation gives CASSLRGRLAGTDTQYF. The rearrangement links TRBV5-1 to TRBJ2-3; 7 bases are a match to TRBD2. This CDR3 spans 17 amino acids. The germline V gene has CDR1 SGHRS and CDR2 YFSETQ. V lost 1 base and J lost 1; bases outside the gene matches: 9.

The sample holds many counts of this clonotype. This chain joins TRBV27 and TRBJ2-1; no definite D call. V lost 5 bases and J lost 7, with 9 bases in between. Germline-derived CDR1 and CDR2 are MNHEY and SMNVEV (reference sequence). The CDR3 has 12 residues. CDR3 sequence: CASSEQSNEQFF. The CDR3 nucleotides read TGTGCCAGCAGTGAACAGAGTAATGAGCAGTTCTTC.

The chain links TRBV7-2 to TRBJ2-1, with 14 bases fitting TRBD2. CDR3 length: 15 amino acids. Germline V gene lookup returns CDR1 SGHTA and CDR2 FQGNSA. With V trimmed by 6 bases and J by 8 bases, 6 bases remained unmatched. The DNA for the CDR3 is TGTGCCAGCAGACAAGGGACTAGCGGGAGCTATGAGCAGTTCTTC. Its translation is CASRQGTSGSYEQFF.

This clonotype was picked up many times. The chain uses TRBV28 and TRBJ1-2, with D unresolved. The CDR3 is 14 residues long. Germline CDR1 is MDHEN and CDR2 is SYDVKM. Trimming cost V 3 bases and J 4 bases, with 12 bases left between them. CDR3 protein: CASSFPPETYGYTF. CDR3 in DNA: TGTGCCAGCAGTTTCCCCCCAGAGACCTATGGCTACACCTTC.